These T cell receptor beta chains were read from a single sample in a study of monozygotic twins with inflammatory bowel disease. TCRdb re-called the 5' RACE reads and gives one entry per CDR3 protein, without DNA. The sample is made up of around 97,000 distinct CDR3 sequences, and the top ten hold roughly 1.8% of it. The specimen sequenced was blood. Every receptor here comes from a human donor with ulcerative colitis or Crohn's disease, or a healthy co-twin of an affected twin (not recorded which). Both conserved end residues are part of each CDR3.

J,V,CDR3
TRBJ2-3,TRBV9,CASSVAVAGGVSDTQYF
TRBJ1-2,TRBV12-3/TRBV12-4,CASSTLGGGYTF
TRBJ2-5,TRBV5-1,CASSPGLAVTSETQYF
TRBJ2-1,TRBV7-9,CASSLGTSGEFYNEQFF
TRBJ2-3,TRBV7-2,CASSPALSATDTQYF
TRBJ2-4,TRBV7-2,CASRSASGSTKNIQYF
TRBJ1-2,TRBV14,CASSQDWRGVDGYTF
TRBJ1-6,TRBV5-1,CASSLDPESNSPLHF
TRBJ2-7,TRBV7-2,CASSLIGGPSNEQYF
TRBJ1-1,TRBV7-2,CASSEFTEAFF
TRBJ1-6,TRBV6-4,CASRRQGAFISPLHF
TRBJ2-3,TRBV4-3,CASSQAAGLAVQDTQYF
TRBJ1-2,TRBV25-1,CASSEAGPLPLYGYTF
TRBJ2-5,TRBV20-1,CSASSLGGQETQYF
TRBJ1-1,TRBV14,CASSKRYYEAFF
TRBJ2-1,TRBV7-9,CAVRPDGPNEQFF
TRBJ2-3,TRBV12-3/TRBV12-4,CASSREGRTDTQYF
TRBJ2-7,TRBV12-3/TRBV12-4,CASSPQLGQIYEQYF
TRBJ2-3,TRBV18,CASSPPSSGGIKTQYF
TRBJ2-3,TRBV10-1,CASSQTLAGGSDTQYF
TRBJ2-7,TRBV15,CATSRDRDSSYEQYF
TRBJ2-2,TRBV7-2,CASSPPGQVFTGELFF
TRBJ1-2,TRBV10-3,CAIRSDIRYPNYGYTF
TRBJ2-3,TRBV5-1,CASSSGTERSDTQYF
TRBJ1-3,TRBV30,CAWSTAGSGNTIYF
TRBJ2-2,TRBV3-1,CASSPNPPGELFF
TRBJ2-5,TRBV5-1,CASSTASGGADGRKETQYF
TRBJ2-7,TRBV6-2/TRBV6-3,CASVGTAISYEQYF
TRBJ2-7,TRBV29-1,CSVVRASEQYF
TRBJ1-3,TRBV6-5,CASSDGNTIYF
TRBJ2-5,TRBV15,CATSRDWGHEETQYF
TRBJ1-2,TRBV12-3/TRBV12-4,CASSSMTGRIVYGYTF
TRBJ2-6,TRBV28,CASISFSGANVLTF
TRBJ2-1,TRBV12-3/TRBV12-4,CASSRGSGRVNNEQFF
TRBJ1-1,TRBV7-9,CASSSQVPPMNTEAFF
TRBJ1-4,TRBV24-1,CATSEGGPGRKLFF
TRBJ2-1,TRBV28,CASSGGPPFRIRFF
TRBJ1-1,TRBV18,CASSPTGPPTEAFF
TRBJ1-1,TRBV19,CASSELSHWGTEAFF
TRBJ1-3,TRBV4-1,CASSQGQMTGNTIYF